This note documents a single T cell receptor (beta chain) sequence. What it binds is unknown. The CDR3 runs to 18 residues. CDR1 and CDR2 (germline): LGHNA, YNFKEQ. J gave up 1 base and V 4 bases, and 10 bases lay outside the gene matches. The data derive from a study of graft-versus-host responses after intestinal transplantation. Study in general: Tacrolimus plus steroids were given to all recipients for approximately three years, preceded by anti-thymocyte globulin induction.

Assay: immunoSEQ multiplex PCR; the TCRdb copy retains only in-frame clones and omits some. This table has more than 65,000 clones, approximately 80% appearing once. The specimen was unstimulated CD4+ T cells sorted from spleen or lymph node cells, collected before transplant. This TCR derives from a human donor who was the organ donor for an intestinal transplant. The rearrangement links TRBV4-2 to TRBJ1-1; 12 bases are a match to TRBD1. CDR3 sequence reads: CASSPDRGTGGRNTEAFF. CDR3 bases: TGTGCCAGCAGCCCGGATCGTGGGACAGGGGGCAGGAACACTGAAGCTTTCTTT.